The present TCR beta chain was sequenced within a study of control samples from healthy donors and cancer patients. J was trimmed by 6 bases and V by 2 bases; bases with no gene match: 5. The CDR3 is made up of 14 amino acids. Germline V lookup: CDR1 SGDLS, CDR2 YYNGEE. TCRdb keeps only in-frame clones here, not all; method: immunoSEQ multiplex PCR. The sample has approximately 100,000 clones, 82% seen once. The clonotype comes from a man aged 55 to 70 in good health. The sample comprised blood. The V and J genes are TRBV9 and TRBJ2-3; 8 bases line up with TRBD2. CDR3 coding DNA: TGTGCCAGCAGCGTGGGACTAGTCAGTGATACGCAGTATTTT. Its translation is CASSVGLVSDTQYF.